These 13 T cell receptor beta chains were sequenced from one sample in a study of shared clonotypes between healthy human individuals. CD8 cells classed as naive were CD45RO-negative and positively selected for CCR7, excluding terminally differentiated effector memory CD45RA+ cells. The method was immunoSEQ multiplex PCR; TCRdb's version includes in-frame clones alone and lacks a portion of them. The sample shows some 2 million clones, 85% to 95% of them seen only once. Sequenced: naive CD8+ T cells sorted from blood. The receptors come from a young man in good health.

The V and J genes are TRBV10-1 and TRBJ2-5; D possibly corresponds to TRBD2 (6 bases). The CDR3 length is 14 residues. V lost 0 bases, J lost 5 bases, and 10 bases lay in between. Germline CDR1 is WNHNN and CDR2 is SYGVQD (reference sequence). This CDR3 is CASSESTAGETQYF. The CDR3 bases are TGCGCCAGCAGTGAGTCTACAGCGGGTGAGACCCAGTACTTC.

V gene TRBV11-1 combines with J gene TRBJ1-2; D is uncertain. This CDR3 contains 14 residues. Trimming took 2 bases from V and 0 from J, leaving 7 bases between them. In germline, CDR1 is SGHAT, CDR2 FQDESV (reference sequence). CDR3 residues: CASSLRPANYGYTF. The CDR3, as DNA: TGTGCCAGCAGCTTAAGGCCAGCTAACTATGGCTACACCTTC.

This chain connects TRBV10-3 to TRBJ2-6; D is possibly TRBD1 (5 bases). Per the germline V gene, CDR1 is ENHRY and CDR2 is SYGVKD. The CDR3 contains 15 residues. V was clipped by 3 bases and J by 3 bases, with 9 bases between them. The CDR3 is CAISDPDSGANVLTF. The CDR3 DNA follows: TGTGCCATCAGTGACCCTGACAGTGGGGCCAACGTCCTGACTTTC.

CDR3 sequence (DNA): TGTGCCAGCAGCCCCCTAATAGACAGGTCGGGGGAGCTGTTTTTT. This encodes CASSPLIDRSGELFF. The chain recombines TRBV7-8 with TRBJ2-2; weak D call: TRBD1 (6 bases). The ends were cut back, 5 bases at V and 8 bases at J, with 18 bases in the middle. In germline, CDR1 is SGHVS, CDR2 FQNEAQ. The CDR3 extends over 15 amino acids.

The chain links TRBV5-4 to TRBJ2-1; D may be TRBD1 or TRBD2 (5 bases each). CDR3 length equals 17 residues. Trimming pared 4 bases from V and 2 bases from J, leaving 19 bases between. Germline CDR1 and CDR2: SGHNT and YYREEE (reference sequence). CDR3 region: CASSLRDGPYPYNEQFF. The CDR3 DNA follows: TGTGCCAGCAGCCTACGGGACGGTCCCTACCCCTACAATGAGCAGTTCTTC.

The genes are TRBV5-6 and TRBJ1-1; D gene unclear. CDR1 and CDR2 from the germline V gene are SGHDT and YYEEEE. The V end lost 5 bases, the J end lost 3 bases, and 11 bases lay between the germline ends. The CDR3 spans 13 residues. In nucleotides, the CDR3 is TGTGCCAGCAGACCCCAGAGCGACACTGAAGCTTTCTTT. Translating it yields CASRPQSDTEAFF.

This clone was counted once. The CDR3: CATNLGLGANVLTF. Here the CDR3 DNA reads TGTGCCACCAACCTTGGCCTTGGGGCCAACGTCCTGACTTTC. This chain links TRBV11-2 with TRBJ2-6; D unresolved. The germline gives CDR1 SGHAT, CDR2 FQNNGV. V gave up 10 bases and J gave up 3 bases, with 13 bases separating them. The CDR3 runs 14 residues.

The chain employs TRBV4-1 and TRBJ2-7; possible D gene TRBD1, 6 bases. Per germline, CDR1 MGHRA and CDR2 YSYEKL. Trimming removed 1 base from V and 4 bases from J, with 14 bases in between. The CDR3 is 15 residues long. In DNA form, the CDR3 reads TGCGCCAGCAGCCAAGCAAATCATCAGGGGTACGAGCAGTACTTC. Translating gives CASSQANHQGYEQYF.

On this clone: Other DNA sequences in the sample encode the same CDR3. The J gene is TRBJ1-3, the V gene TRBV9; no firm D call. V lost 0 bases and J lost 4, with 8 bases in between. This CDR3 comprises 14 residues. Looked up from germline, CDR1 is SGDLS and CDR2 is YYNGEE. In DNA form, the CDR3 reads TGTGCCAGCAGCGTAGGGGGTGGCGGAAACACCATATATTTT. This codes for CASSVGGGGNTIYF. Supplemented by reference TRBV9 and TRBJ1-3, the full variable domain reads DSGVTQTPKHLITATGQRVTLRCSPRSGDLSVYWYQQSLDQGLQFLIQYYNGEERAKGNILERFSAQQFPDLHSELNLSSLELGDSALYFCASSVGGGGNTIYFGEGSWLTVV.

The chain has TRBV29-1 and TRBJ1-1; D is ambiguous. Trimming stripped 7 bases from V and 3 bases from J, with 18 bases between. Germline lookup yields CDR1 SQVTM and CDR2 ANQGSEA. The CDR3 extends over 14 amino acids. The DNA of the CDR3 is TGCAGCGCCATCCCCGAGCGGGAGTACACTGAAGCTTTCTTT. This sequence encodes CSAIPEREYTEAFF.

The chain uses TRBV10-3 and TRBJ1-6, with TRBD1 identical over 8 bases. With 0 bases clipped from V and 9 bases from J, the junction kept 7 bases outside the gene matches. This CDR3 region has 16 residues. The germline V gene encodes CDR1 ENHRY and CDR2 SYGVKD. CDR3 sequence: CAISESPGQGASPLHF. The CDR3 DNA is TGTGCCATCAGTGAGTCTCCAGGACAGGGTGCTTCACCCCTCCACTTT.

To note about this clone: Other DNA sequences in the sample encode the same CDR3. The gene calls are TRBV27 and TRBJ2-7; a possible D gene is TRBD2 (6 bases). Germline CDR1 is MNHEY and CDR2 is SMNVEV (reference sequence). This CDR3 contains 14 residues. V lost 0 bases and J 4 bases, leaving 10 bases between the germline ends. Written as DNA, the CDR3 is TGTGCCAGCAGTTTATCAGGACGGGGGTACGAGCAGTACTTC. As protein: CASSLSGRGYEQYF.

The chain couples TRBV7-9 to TRBJ1-2, with D tentatively TRBD1 (6 bases). This CDR3 spans 16 amino acids. Trimming removed 3 bases from V and 3 bases from J, with 17 bases in between. Looked up from germline, CDR1 is SEHNR and CDR2 is FQNEAQ (reference sequence). The CDR3 here is CASSFPGAGGDYGYTF. The CDR3 DNA follows: TGTGCCAGCAGCTTCCCGGGGGCAGGCGGGGACTATGGCTACACCTTC.